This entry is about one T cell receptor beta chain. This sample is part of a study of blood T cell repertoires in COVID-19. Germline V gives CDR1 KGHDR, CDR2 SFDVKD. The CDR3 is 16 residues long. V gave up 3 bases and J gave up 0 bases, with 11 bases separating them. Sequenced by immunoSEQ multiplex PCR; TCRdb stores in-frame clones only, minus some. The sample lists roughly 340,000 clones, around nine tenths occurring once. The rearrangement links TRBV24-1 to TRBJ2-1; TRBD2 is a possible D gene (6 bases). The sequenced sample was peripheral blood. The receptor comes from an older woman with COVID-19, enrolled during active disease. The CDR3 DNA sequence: TGTGCCACCAGTGATCATCGGGGGATCTCCTACAATGAGCAGTTCTTC. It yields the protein CATSDHRGISYNEQFF.